This T cell receptor beta chain was recorded in a study of CD8+CD57+ T cells in acquired aplastic anemia. The germline CDR1 and CDR2 sequences are SGHVS and FNYEAQ. CDR3 size: 15 residues. Germline trimming cut 5 bases from V and 2 bases from J; bases unmatched to any gene: 7. About this clonotype: Its specificity is unknown.

Study-wide results and limits: Sharing between patients and controls was observed for over 25 CD8+ CDR3 sequences. For CD8+ Simpson's diversity, patients and controls showed no significant difference.

Individuals selected for sequencing had exhibited CD8+CD57+ cell expansion on flow cytometry. Every patient presented with severe acquired aplastic anemia. Genomic DNA was employed as the template in profiling TCR beta VDJ and CDR3. TCRdb ran MiXCR on the reads and lists one entry per CDR3 protein. The sample lists fewer than 200,000 distinct CDR3 sequences, over 40% occurring once. The gene calls are TRBV7-6 and TRBJ2-5, with 8 nucleotides matching TRBD1. The TCR originated in a human donor with aplastic anemia. Sequenced: sorted CD4+, CD8+, or CD8+CD57+ T cells (not recorded which) from PBMCs. The CDR3 sequence: CASSQRTGLQETQYF. The CDR3 DNA is TGTGCCAGCAGCCAACGGACAGGGCTACAAGAGACCCAGTACTTC. Based on the CDR3 plus reference TRBV7-6 and TRBJ2-5, the full variable domain is GAGVSQSPRYKVTKRGQDVALRCDPISGHVSLYWYRQALGQGPEFLTYFNYEAQQDKSGLPNDRFSAERPEGSISTLTIQRTEQRDSAMYRCASSQRTGLQETQYFGPGTRLLVL.